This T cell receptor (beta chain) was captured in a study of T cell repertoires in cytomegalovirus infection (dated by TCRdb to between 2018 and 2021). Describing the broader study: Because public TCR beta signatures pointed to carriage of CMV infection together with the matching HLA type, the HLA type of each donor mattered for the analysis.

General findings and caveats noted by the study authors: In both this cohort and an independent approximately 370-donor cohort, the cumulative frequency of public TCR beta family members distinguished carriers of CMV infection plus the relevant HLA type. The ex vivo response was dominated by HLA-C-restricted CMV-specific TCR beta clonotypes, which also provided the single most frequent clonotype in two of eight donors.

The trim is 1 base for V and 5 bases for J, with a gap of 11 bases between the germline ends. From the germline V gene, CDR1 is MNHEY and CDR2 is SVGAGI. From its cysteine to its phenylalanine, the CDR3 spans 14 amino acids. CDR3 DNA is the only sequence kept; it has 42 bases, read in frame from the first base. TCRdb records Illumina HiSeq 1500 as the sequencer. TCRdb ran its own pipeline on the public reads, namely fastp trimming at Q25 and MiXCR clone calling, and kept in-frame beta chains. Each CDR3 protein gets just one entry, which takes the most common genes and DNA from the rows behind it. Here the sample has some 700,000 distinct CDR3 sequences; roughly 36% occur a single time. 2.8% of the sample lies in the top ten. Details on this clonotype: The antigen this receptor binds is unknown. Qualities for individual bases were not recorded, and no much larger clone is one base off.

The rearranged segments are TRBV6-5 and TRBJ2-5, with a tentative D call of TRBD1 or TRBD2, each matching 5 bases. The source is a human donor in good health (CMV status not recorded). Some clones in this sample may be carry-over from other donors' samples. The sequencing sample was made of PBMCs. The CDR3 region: CASSYLGVRETQYF. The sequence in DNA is TGTGCCAGCAGTTACTTGGGGGTGAGGGAGACCCAGTACTTC.